These 7 T cell receptor beta chains originate from one sample sequenced in a study of regulatory T cells in long-lasting Graves disease. The time point: newly diagnosed GD, antithyroid drugs for less than 3 months. From PBMCs, RNA was extracted and then used to make the TCR library. Combining iRepertoire HTBI primers with Arm-PCR of CDR3 regions, the authors built TCR beta libraries. TCRdb re-derived calls from the multiplex PCR reads in MiXCR, one entry per CDR3 protein. The profile shows 200,000 to 250,000 distinct CDR3 sequences, about 17% of them singletons. The sample here was peripheral blood mononuclear cells (PBMCs), taken at new diagnosis, from a patient treated with antithyroid drugs. These receptors all come from a female donor with Graves disease.

Notes on this clonotype: This probably arose from a read error, given a far larger clone one base away. The chain joins TRBV20-1 to TRBJ2-4, with D unresolved. The CDR3 has 12 amino acids. Germline assignment: CDR1 DFQATT and CDR2 SNEGSKA (reference sequence). CDR3 loop: CSAPSVHYGYIF. The CDR3, as DNA: TGCAGTGCTCCATCAGTGCACTATGGCTACATCTTC.

This CDR3 is CSARGSGGGASGNTIYF. The CDR3 DNA follows: TGCAGTGCTAGGGGGTCCGGAGGGGGGGCCTCTGGAAACACCATATATTTT. The chain has TRBV20-1 and TRBJ1-3; tentative D call: TRBD1 (6 bases). Per germline, CDR1 DFQATT and CDR2 SNEGSKA (reference sequence). V lost 3 bases and J 0 bases, leaving 18 bases between the germline ends. This CDR3 has 17 residues.

This clonotype was found many times. The chain couples TRBV7-2 to TRBJ1-1, with D possibly matching TRBD1 (6 bases). Germline assignment: CDR1 SGHTA and CDR2 FQGNSA. Trimming took 5 bases from V and 6 from J, leaving 10 bases between them. The CDR3 runs to 12 residues. This CDR3 reads CASSLGHPEAFF. The CDR3 DNA reads TGTGCCAGCAGCCTGGGACACCCTGAAGCTTTCTTT.

In this sample, this clonotype turned up once. A much larger clone is a single base away; this may be a read error. The V call is TRBV5-1, the J call TRBJ2-1; 8 bases align to TRBD1. Trimming cost V 1 base and J 7 bases; bases outside gene matches: 10. This CDR3 region has 16 residues. The germline V gene encodes CDR1 SGHRS and CDR2 YFSETQ. CDR3 nucleotides: TGCGCCAGCAGCTTGTTATCCCCAGGGGGCTGGAATGAGCAGTTCTTC. It encodes CASSLLSPGGWNEQFF.

This clonotype was counted at least ten times. The chain has TRBV2 and TRBJ2-4; D possibly corresponds to TRBD1 (6 bases). Germline-derived CDR1 and CDR2 are SNHLY and FYNNEI. Trimming pared 8 bases from V and 6 bases from J, leaving 20 bases between. The length of the CDR3 is 15 residues. The CDR3 reads CASSGTRGRVNIQYF. CDR3 bases: TGTGCCAGCTCCGGGACAAGGGGTCGGGTAAACATTCAGTACTTC.

The rearrangement joins TRBV4-3 to TRBJ2-2; the D gene is possibly TRBD2 (6 bases). This CDR3 has 14 amino acids. Trimming took 8 bases from V and 6 from J, leaving 16 bases between them. Germline V gene lookup returns CDR1 LGHNA and CDR2 YSLEER. The CDR3: CASRRWGDAGELFF. Here the CDR3 DNA reads TGCGCCAGCCGACGGTGGGGGGACGCCGGGGAGCTGTTTTTT.

With regard to this clonotype: This likely came from a read error, as a far larger clone is one base away. The chain recombines TRBV6-2 or TRBV6-3 with TRBJ2-1, with TRBD2 matching 12 bases. The CDR3 contains 14 residues. The V and J ends lost 6 bases and 9 bases, in that order; junction bases with no gene match: 6. Germline V gives CDR1 MNHEY, CDR2 SVGEGT. The CDR3 DNA is TGTGCCAGCAGGCCACTAGCGGGAGGTGTTGAGCAGTTCTTC. Amino acids: CASRPLAGGVEQFF.